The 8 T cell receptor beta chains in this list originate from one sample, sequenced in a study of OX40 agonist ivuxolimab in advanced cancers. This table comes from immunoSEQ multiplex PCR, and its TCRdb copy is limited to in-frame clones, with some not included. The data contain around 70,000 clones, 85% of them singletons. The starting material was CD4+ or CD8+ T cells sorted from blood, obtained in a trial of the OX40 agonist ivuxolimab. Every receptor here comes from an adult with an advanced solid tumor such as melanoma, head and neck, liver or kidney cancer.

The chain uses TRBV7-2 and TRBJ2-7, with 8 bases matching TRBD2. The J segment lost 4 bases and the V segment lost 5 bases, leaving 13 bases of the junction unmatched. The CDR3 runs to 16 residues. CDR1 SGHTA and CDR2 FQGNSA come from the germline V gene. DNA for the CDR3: TGTGCCAGCAGCCCGGGACTAGGTAAAGGGAATTACGAGCAGTACTTC. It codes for CASSPGLGKGNYEQYF.

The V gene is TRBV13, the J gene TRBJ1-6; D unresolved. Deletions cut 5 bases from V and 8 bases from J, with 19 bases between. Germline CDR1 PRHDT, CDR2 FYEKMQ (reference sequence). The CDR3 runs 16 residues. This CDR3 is CASSGGRILKYSPLHF. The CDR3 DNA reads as TGTGCCAGCAGCGGCGGACGGATTCTAAAGTATTCACCCCTCCACTTT.

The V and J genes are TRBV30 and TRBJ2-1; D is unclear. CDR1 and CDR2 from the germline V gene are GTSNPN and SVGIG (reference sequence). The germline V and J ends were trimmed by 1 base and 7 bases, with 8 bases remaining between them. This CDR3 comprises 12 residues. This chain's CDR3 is CAWSGMGNEQFF. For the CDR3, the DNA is TGTGCCTGGAGTGGGATGGGGAATGAGCAGTTCTTC. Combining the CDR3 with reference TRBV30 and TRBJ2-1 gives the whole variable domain SQTIHQWPATLVQPVGSPLSLECTVEGTSNPNLYWYRQAAGRGLQLLFYSVGIGQISSEVPQNLSASRPQDRQFILSSKKLLLSDSGFYLCAWSGMGNEQFFGPGTRLTVL.

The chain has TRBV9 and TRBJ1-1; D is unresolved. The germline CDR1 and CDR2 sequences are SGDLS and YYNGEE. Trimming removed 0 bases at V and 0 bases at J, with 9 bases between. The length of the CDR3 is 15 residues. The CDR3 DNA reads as TGTGCCAGCAGCGTAGGGAACGAGATGAACACTGAAGCTTTCTTT. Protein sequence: CASSVGNEMNTEAFF.

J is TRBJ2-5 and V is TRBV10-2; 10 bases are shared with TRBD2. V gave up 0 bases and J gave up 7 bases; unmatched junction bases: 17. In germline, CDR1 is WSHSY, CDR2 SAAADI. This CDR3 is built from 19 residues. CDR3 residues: CASSESSASGSALAGTQYF. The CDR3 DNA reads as TGCGCCAGCAGTGAGTCGTCAGCTAGCGGGAGCGCCCTAGCGGGGACCCAGTACTTC.

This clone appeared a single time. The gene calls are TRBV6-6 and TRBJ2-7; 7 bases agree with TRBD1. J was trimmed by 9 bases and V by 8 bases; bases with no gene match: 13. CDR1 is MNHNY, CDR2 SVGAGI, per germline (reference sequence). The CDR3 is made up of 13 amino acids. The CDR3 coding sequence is TGTGCCAGCCGCGGACAGGCCCTCATTGGGCAGTACTTC. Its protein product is CASRGQALIGQYF.

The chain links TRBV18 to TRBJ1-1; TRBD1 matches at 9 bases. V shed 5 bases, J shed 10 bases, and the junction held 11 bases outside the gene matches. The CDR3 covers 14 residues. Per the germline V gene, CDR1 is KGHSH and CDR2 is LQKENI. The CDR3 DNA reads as TGTGCCAGCTCAGCTATGGGACAGGGTGGTCGAGCTTTCTTT. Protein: CASSAMGQGGRAFF.

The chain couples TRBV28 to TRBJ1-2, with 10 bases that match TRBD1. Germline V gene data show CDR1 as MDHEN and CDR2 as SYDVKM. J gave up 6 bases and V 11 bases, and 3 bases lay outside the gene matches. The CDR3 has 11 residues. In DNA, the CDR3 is TGTGCCGGACAGGGGGGACATGGCTACACCTTC. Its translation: CAGQGGHGYTF.